These T cell receptor beta chains were read from a single sample in a study of T cells after yellow fever vaccination. TCRdb re-derived calls from the 5' RACE reads in MiXCR, one entry per CDR3 protein. The sample yields about 320,000 distinct CDR3 sequences, about 12% seen once. The sequenced sample was CD4+ T cells sorted from PBMCs, obtained 15 days after the yellow fever booster vaccination. Receptor source: a man between 18 and 35 years old who received the YFV17D yellow fever vaccine. The CDR3 runs from the conserved cysteine through the conserved F or W. Each record gives: CDR3 protein, CDR3 DNA, V gene, clone size, J gene, D gene. The D gene is left open where the match is weak. Clone size is not always given. Where it is, it says once, few, many or a class for expanded clones.

CDR3 protein: CASSSPGTGKVTEKLFF; CDR3 DNA: TGTGCCAGCAGTTCACCGGGGACAGGGAAGGTGACGGAAAAACTGTTTTTT; V gene: TRBV25-1; clone size: many; J gene: TRBJ1-4; D gene: TRBD1
CDR3 protein: CSAPRQGAPETQYF; CDR3 DNA: TGCAGTGCCCCGCGACAGGGGGCGCCTGAGACCCAGTACTTC; V gene: TRBV20-1; clone size: -; J gene: TRBJ2-5; D gene: TRBD1
CDR3 protein: CASSLSGQGNEQFF; CDR3 DNA: TGCGCCAGCAGCTTGTCCGGACAGGGCAATGAGCAGTTCTTC; V gene: TRBV5-1; clone size: -; J gene: TRBJ2-1; D gene: TRBD1
CDR3 protein: CARTRPISRTGTGELFF; CDR3 DNA: TGTGCCAGGACCCGACCGATTTCCCGCACCGGCACCGGGGAGCTGTTTTTT; V gene: TRBV25-1; clone size: -; J gene: TRBJ2-2; D gene: -
CDR3 protein: CSARPTGQPQHF; CDR3 DNA: TGCAGTGCTAGACCGACAGGGCAGCCCCAGCATTTT; V gene: TRBV20-1; clone size: many; J gene: TRBJ1-5; D gene: TRBD1
CDR3 protein: CASNTRENYGYTF; CDR3 DNA: TGTGCCAGCAACACCCGGGAGAACTATGGCTACACCTTC; V gene: TRBV7-2; clone size: few; J gene: TRBJ1-2; D gene: -
CDR3 protein: CSARPRDRGITDTQYF; CDR3 DNA: TGCAGTGCTAGACCGCGGGACAGGGGAATCACAGATACGCAGTATTTT; V gene: TRBV20-1; clone size: few; J gene: TRBJ2-3; D gene: TRBD1
CDR3 protein: CAISEAGSGNTIYF; CDR3 DNA: TGTGCCATCAGTGAGGCAGGGTCCGGAAACACCATATATTTT; V gene: TRBV10-3; clone size: -; J gene: TRBJ1-3; D gene: -
CDR3 protein: CASSPGRTGGGTEQYF; CDR3 DNA: TGCGCCAGCAGCCCTGGACGGACAGGGGGTGGTACCGAGCAGTACTTC; V gene: TRBV5-1; clone size: few; J gene: TRBJ2-7; D gene: TRBD1
CDR3 protein: CASSLWGPQETQYF; CDR3 DNA: TGTGCCAGCAGTTTATGGGGTCCGCAAGAGACCCAGTACTTC; V gene: TRBV28; clone size: -; J gene: TRBJ2-5; D gene: -
CDR3 protein: CASSSRALNQPQHF; CDR3 DNA: TGTGCCAGCAGTTCCAGGGCCCTCAATCAGCCCCAGCATTTT; V gene: TRBV12-3/TRBV12-4; clone size: -; J gene: TRBJ1-5; D gene: -
CDR3 protein: CASRLEGDSYNEQFF; CDR3 DNA: TGCGCCAGCAGATTGGAGGGGGACTCCTACAATGAGCAGTTCTTC; V gene: TRBV5-1; clone size: -; J gene: TRBJ2-1; D gene: -
CDR3 protein: CAISDFGTQQETQYF; CDR3 DNA: TGTGCCATCAGTGATTTCGGGACGCAACAAGAGACCCAGTACTTC; V gene: TRBV10-3; clone size: many; J gene: TRBJ2-5; D gene: -
CDR3 protein: CASARQGPDTQYF; CDR3 DNA: TGTGCCAGCGCGCGACAGGGCCCAGATACGCAGTATTTT; V gene: TRBV6-5; clone size: few; J gene: TRBJ2-3; D gene: TRBD1
CDR3 protein: CSSSLRCFVADTQYF; CDR3 DNA: TGTTCCAGCAGCTTGAGGTGTTTTGTGGCAGATACGCAGTATTTT; V gene: TRBV5-5; clone size: -; J gene: TRBJ2-3; D gene: -
CDR3 protein: CASSIIIGRSALGIQYF; CDR3 DNA: TGTGCCAGTAGTATAATAATTGGACGTAGCGCTCTGGGCATTCAGTACTTC; V gene: TRBV19; clone size: -; J gene: TRBJ2-4; D gene: -
CDR3 protein: CASSFGLRSGEKLFF; CDR3 DNA: TGTGCCAGCAGCTTCGGTTTGCGGTCCGGTGAAAAACTGTTTTTT; V gene: TRBV7-9; clone size: -; J gene: TRBJ1-4; D gene: -
CDR3 protein: CSVAPVGGTDTQYF; CDR3 DNA: TGCAGCGTTGCCCCTGTGGGAGGCACAGATACGCAGTATTTT; V gene: TRBV29-1; clone size: few; J gene: TRBJ2-3; D gene: -
CDR3 protein: CASSRRRDTGELFF; CDR3 DNA: TGTGCCAGCAGCCGTAGAAGGGACACCGGGGAGCTGTTTTTT; V gene: TRBV27; clone size: -; J gene: TRBJ2-2; D gene: -
CDR3 protein: CASSFTGAGDTQYF; CDR3 DNA: TGTGCCAGCAGCTTCACAGGGGCGGGGGATACGCAGTATTTT; V gene: TRBV5-4; clone size: -; J gene: TRBJ2-3; D gene: -
CDR3 protein: CAIRGDTENSPLHF; CDR3 DNA: TGTGCCATCAGGGGGGACACGGAGAATTCACCCCTCCACTTT; V gene: TRBV10-3; clone size: -; J gene: TRBJ1-6; D gene: -
CDR3 protein: CASTPQGAGNYGYTF; CDR3 DNA: TGTGCCAGCACCCCACAGGGGGCAGGGAACTATGGCTACACCTTC; V gene: TRBV25-1; clone size: -; J gene: TRBJ1-2; D gene: TRBD1
CDR3 protein: CASSSGTGDLALHF; CDR3 DNA: TGTGCCAGCAGCTCCGGGACAGGGGATTTGGCCCTCCACTTT; V gene: TRBV7-8; clone size: -; J gene: TRBJ1-6; D gene: TRBD1
CDR3 protein: CASSLSPSPLHF; CDR3 DNA: TGTGCCAGCAGCTTATCCCCATCACCCCTCCACTTT; V gene: TRBV7-2; clone size: -; J gene: TRBJ1-6; D gene: -
CDR3 protein: CASREPRARDGEQFF; CDR3 DNA: TGCGCCAGCAGAGAACCCAGGGCCAGGGATGGTGAGCAGTTCTTC; V gene: TRBV4-1; clone size: few; J gene: TRBJ2-1; D gene: -
CDR3 protein: CASSPSSGKNTEAFF; CDR3 DNA: TGTGCCAGCTCACCATCATCAGGGAAGAACACTGAAGCTTTCTTT; V gene: TRBV18; clone size: few; J gene: TRBJ1-1; D gene: -
CDR3 protein: CASSQVGLAARLSYNEQFF; CDR3 DNA: TGCGCCAGCAGCCAAGTTGGACTAGCGGCGAGACTTTCGTACAATGAGCAGTTCTTC; V gene: TRBV4-1; clone size: -; J gene: TRBJ2-1; D gene: TRBD2
CDR3 protein: CASSRVRASGLTGELFF; CDR3 DNA: TGCGCCAGCAGTCGGGTTCGGGCTAGCGGGCTAACCGGGGAGCTGTTTTTT; V gene: TRBV23-1; clone size: -; J gene: TRBJ2-2; D gene: TRBD2
CDR3 protein: CASSYLWNTEAFF; CDR3 DNA: TGTGCCAGCAGTTACCTCTGGAACACTGAAGCTTTCTTT; V gene: TRBV6-5; clone size: -; J gene: TRBJ1-1; D gene: -
CDR3 protein: CSANYGGRGTDTQYF; CDR3 DNA: TGCAGTGCAAACTACGGGGGGCGAGGCACAGATACGCAGTATTTT; V gene: TRBV20-1; clone size: few; J gene: TRBJ2-3; D gene: -
CDR3 protein: CASSLTHSNQPQHF; CDR3 DNA: TGTGCCAGCAGTCTTACACATAGCAATCAGCCCCAGCATTTT; V gene: TRBV12-3/TRBV12-4; clone size: -; J gene: TRBJ1-5; D gene: -
CDR3 protein: CASSPRINEQFF; CDR3 DNA: TGCGCCAGCAGCCCGCGGATTAATGAGCAGTTCTTC; V gene: TRBV4-1; clone size: many; J gene: TRBJ2-1; D gene: -
CDR3 protein: CASSFGGQGYQETQYF; CDR3 DNA: TGCGCCAGCAGCTTCGGAGGGCAGGGGTACCAAGAGACCCAGTACTTC; V gene: TRBV5-1; clone size: -; J gene: TRBJ2-5; D gene: -
CDR3 protein: CASSRAPRNTEAFF; CDR3 DNA: TGTGCCAGCAGCCGGGCGCCTAGGAACACTGAAGCTTTCTTT; V gene: TRBV3-1; clone size: few; J gene: TRBJ1-1; D gene: -
CDR3 protein: CASTTGGGQPQHF; CDR3 DNA: TGTGCCAGCACAACAGGGGGCGGTCAGCCCCAGCATTTT; V gene: TRBV12-3/TRBV12-4; clone size: few; J gene: TRBJ1-5; D gene: TRBD1
CDR3 protein: CASSLGALETQYF; CDR3 DNA: TGTGCCAGCAGCTTAGGTGCGCTGGAGACCCAGTACTTC; V gene: TRBV7-2; clone size: few; J gene: TRBJ2-5; D gene: -
CDR3 protein: CASRVTGGPNTEAFF; CDR3 DNA: TGTGCCAGCAGAGTCACAGGGGGGCCGAACACTGAAGCTTTCTTT; V gene: TRBV12-3/TRBV12-4; clone size: once; J gene: TRBJ1-1; D gene: TRBD1
CDR3 protein: CASSLVGSDGYTF; CDR3 DNA: TGTGCCAGCAGCTTAGTAGGTTCCGATGGCTACACCTTC; V gene: TRBV7-2; clone size: -; J gene: TRBJ1-2; D gene: -
CDR3 protein: CASTQSQSEAFF; CDR3 DNA: TGTGCCAGCACCCAAAGTCAATCTGAAGCTTTCTTT; V gene: TRBV28; clone size: few; J gene: TRBJ1-1; D gene: -
CDR3 protein: CASSLGQASYNEQFF; CDR3 DNA: TGTGCCAGCAGCTTGGGTCAGGCCTCCTACAATGAGCAGTTCTTC; V gene: TRBV7-8; clone size: many; J gene: TRBJ2-1; D gene: -
CDR3 protein: CASSVEGAKDTQYF; CDR3 DNA: TGTGCCAGCAGCGTAGAGGGGGCAAAAGATACGCAGTATTTT; V gene: TRBV9; clone size: -; J gene: TRBJ2-3; D gene: TRBD1
CDR3 protein: CASSQGSGDPDTQYF; CDR3 DNA: TGTGCCAGCAGCCAAGGTAGCGGGGACCCAGATACGCAGTATTTT; V gene: TRBV4-2; clone size: -; J gene: TRBJ2-3; D gene: TRBD2
CDR3 protein: CASSFGVSKNIQYF; CDR3 DNA: TGTGCCAGCAGTTTTGGGGTATCCAAAAACATTCAGTACTTC; V gene: TRBV12-3/TRBV12-4; clone size: few; J gene: TRBJ2-4; D gene: -
CDR3 protein: CASSLSFRETQYF; CDR3 DNA: TGTGCCAGCAGCTTGTCGTTCCGAGAGACCCAGTACTTC; V gene: TRBV7-9; clone size: -; J gene: TRBJ2-5; D gene: -
CDR3 protein: CSARNVPTDTQYF; CDR3 DNA: TGCAGTGCTAGAAACGTACCCACAGATACGCAGTATTTT; V gene: TRBV20-1; clone size: -; J gene: TRBJ2-3; D gene: -
CDR3 protein: CASSPGGTGDSPLHF; CDR3 DNA: TGCGCCAGCAGCCCCGGGGGGACGGGCGATTCACCCCTCCACTTT; V gene: TRBV5-1; clone size: few; J gene: TRBJ1-6; D gene: -
CDR3 protein: CASLDPRSGNTIYF; CDR3 DNA: TGTGCCAGCTTGGACCCTAGGTCTGGAAACACCATATATTTT; V gene: TRBV10-3; clone size: -; J gene: TRBJ1-3; D gene: -
CDR3 protein: CASSDQPGAGELFF; CDR3 DNA: TGTGCCAGCAGTGACCAACCCGGCGCCGGGGAGCTGTTTTTT; V gene: TRBV6-4; clone size: once; J gene: TRBJ2-2; D gene: -
CDR3 protein: CASSTWTGGPKNYGYTF; CDR3 DNA: TGTGCCAGCAGCACCTGGACAGGGGGCCCTAAGAACTATGGCTACACCTTC; V gene: TRBV21-1; clone size: -; J gene: TRBJ1-2; D gene: -
CDR3 protein: CSARDGQGFGNTIYF; CDR3 DNA: TGCAGTGCTAGAGATGGTCAGGGGTTCGGAAACACCATATATTTT; V gene: TRBV20-1; clone size: few; J gene: TRBJ1-3; D gene: -
CDR3 protein: CASSPALGPYEQYF; CDR3 DNA: TGTGCCAGCAGCCCCGCCTTGGGGCCCTACGAGCAGTACTTC; V gene: TRBV6-2/TRBV6-3; clone size: -; J gene: TRBJ2-7; D gene: -
CDR3 protein: CASSHRRSEQYF; CDR3 DNA: TGTGCCAGCAGCCACAGGAGGTCGGAGCAGTACTTC; V gene: TRBV3-1; clone size: -; J gene: TRBJ2-7; D gene: -
CDR3 protein: CASSSGGDDNEQFF; CDR3 DNA: TGTGCCAGCAGTTCGGGCGGGGATGACAATGAGCAGTTCTTC; V gene: TRBV12-3/TRBV12-4; clone size: many; J gene: TRBJ2-1; D gene: -
CDR3 protein: CASSSRDFAVSGNTIYF; CDR3 DNA: TGTGCCAGCAGCTCCCGGGACTTCGCCGTCTCTGGAAACACCATATATTTT; V gene: TRBV9; clone size: few; J gene: TRBJ1-3; D gene: -
CDR3 protein: CASSLGTGAKTQYF; CDR3 DNA: TGCGCCAGCAGCTTGGGGACAGGGGCGAAGACCCAGTACTTC; V gene: TRBV5-1; clone size: few; J gene: TRBJ2-5; D gene: TRBD1